Following are 20 T cell receptor beta chains from one sample sequenced in a study of metastatic and nonmetastatic thyroid tumors. Not a single patient had been given any form of treatment at any point before undergoing thyroid surgery. TCRdb re-called the PCR reads with MiXCR. The sample includes about 85,000 clones, less than 10% seen only once; the top ten take 8.8%. The sample was blood. The receptors stem from a female donor with papillary thyroid cancer or a benign thyroid nodule (not recorded which). Some clones in this sample may be carry-over from other donors' samples.

This clone was counted at least ten times. The rearrangement joins TRBV19 to TRBJ1-5; the D gene is possibly TRBD1 (6 bases). Trimming took off 4 bases at V and 4 bases at J, with 17 bases between the two ends. CDR1 is LNHDA, CDR2 SQIVND, per germline (reference sequence). The CDR3 spans 16 residues. DNA of the CDR3: TGTGCCAGTAGTAGGTCCAGAGGGGGTGGTAATCAGCCCCAGCATTTT. Protein: CASSRSRGGGNQPQHF.

The chain uses TRBV7-3 and TRBJ2-2; TRBD1 matches 9 bases. J gave up 3 bases and V 4 bases, and 3 bases lay outside the gene matches. The length of the CDR3 is 15 residues. CDR1 SGHTA and CDR2 FQGTGA come from the germline V gene. The CDR3 bases are TGTGCCAGCAGCTCGACAGGGGGTGACACCGGGGAGCTGTTTTTT. Translated: CASSSTGGDTGELFF.

This clone was recorded at least ten times. The chain uses TRBV20-1 and TRBJ2-3; D may be TRBD2 (5 bases). Germline V gene data show CDR1 as DFQATT and CDR2 as SNEGSKA (reference sequence). V lost 8 bases and J lost 2, with 11 bases in between. The CDR3 is made up of 12 amino acids. Here the CDR3 DNA reads TGCAGTCCCTTGAGGGACACAGATACGCAGTATTTT. Residues: CSPLRDTDTQYF.

This clone has a count of ten or more. The J gene is TRBJ1-5, the V gene TRBV28, with 7 bases that match TRBD1. This CDR3 spans 15 amino acids. The V and J ends lost 5 bases and 3 bases, in that order; junction bases with no gene match: 7. Germline assignment: CDR1 MDHEN and CDR2 SYDVKM. Here the CDR3 DNA reads TGTGCCAGCAGTCCCCTGACAGGGCCCAATCAGCCCCAGCATTTT. Protein: CASSPLTGPNQPQHF. The full variable domain, rest sourced from reference TRBV28 and TRBJ1-5, is DVKVTQSSRYLVKRTGEKVFLECVQDMDHENMFWYRQDPGLGLRLIYFSYDVKMKEKGDIPEGYSVSREKKERFSLILESASTNQTSMYLCASSPLTGPNQPQHFGDGTRLSIL.

This clone was observed many times. This could be a read error, since a much larger clone is one nucleotide away. The same CDR3 can be traced to other DNA sequences in this sample. The rearrangement links TRBV6-4 to TRBJ2-1; tentative D call: TRBD2 (7 bases). Germline loops: CDR1 MRHNA, CDR2 SNTAGT. The CDR3 has 15 amino acids. The V end lost 0 bases, the J end lost 3 bases, and 9 bases lay between the germline ends. CDR3 in DNA: TGTGCCAGCAGTGACTCGAGGGGGGGCTACAATGAGCAGTTCTTC. As protein: CASSDSRGGYNEQFF.

This clone has a handful of counts. Possible read error: a much larger clone is one base away. The same CDR3 arises from other DNA sequences in this sample as well. The CDR3 bases are TGTGCCAGCAGCAAAAGGGGCCCCGGGGAGCTGTTTTTT. Its protein is CASSKRGPGELFF. V gene TRBV6-1 combines with J gene TRBJ2-2; D perhaps matches TRBD1 (5 bases). Germline V gives CDR1 MNHNS, CDR2 SASEGT. The CDR3 is 13 amino acids. The germline V and J ends were trimmed by 6 bases and 6 bases, with 11 bases remaining between them.

Regarding this clone: The junction shows a germline mismatch at one end, possibly a read error. This chain joins TRBV30 and TRBJ1-5, with 7 bases that match TRBD1. The CDR3 extends over 15 amino acids. Germline CDR1 is GTSNPN and CDR2 is SVGIG (reference sequence). CDR3 coding DNA: TGTGCCTGCCAAAGAGGGGGACAGACCAATCAGCCCCGGCATTTT. It codes for CACQRGGQTNQPRHF.

Details on this clone: This CDR3 fails to terminate in the conserved phenylalanine or tryptophan, so it likely reflects a read error. V gene TRBV6-1 combines with J gene TRBJ2-7; D ambiguous. The CDR3 has 14 residues. The germline V gene encodes CDR1 MNHNS and CDR2 SASEGT. CDR3 nucleotides: TGCGCCAGCAGTGAAATCGGCAGCCGGTACGAGCAGTACCTC. Its protein product is CASSEIGSRYEQYL.

This clone was counted only a few times. The gene calls are TRBV12-3 or TRBV12-4 and TRBJ1-2, with 9 positions matching TRBD1. V lost 5 bases to trimming and J lost 7 bases; unmatched junction nucleotides: 8. This CDR3 has 14 residues. This CDR3 reads CASSQDRGKRGYTF. In DNA, the CDR3 is TGTGCCAGCAGTCAAGACAGGGGGAAGCGTGGCTACACCTTC.

This clone was recorded many times. The chain employs TRBV6-6 and TRBJ1-5; D remains unclear. Trimming took 1 base from V and 1 from J, leaving 11 bases between them. This CDR3 contains 16 residues. In germline, CDR1 is MNHNY, CDR2 SVGAGI (reference sequence). The CDR3 DNA follows: TGTGCCAGCAGTTACTTGGGAGGGCGGAGCAATCAGCCCCAGCATTTT. Translating gives CASSYLGGRSNQPQHF.

This clone has just a few counts. A much larger clone is a single base away; this may be a read error. The chain has TRBV2 and TRBJ2-1; 12 bases fit TRBD1. The junction had 8 bases not matched to a gene; V was cut back by 10 bases and J by 7 bases. This CDR3 spans 14 amino acids. Germline CDR1 reads SNHLY; CDR2 reads FYNNEI. The CDR3 nucleotides are TGTGCCAACAGGGACAGGGGGCTCGGGAATGAGCAGTTCTTC. This gives the protein CANRDRGLGNEQFF.

Details on this clone: Additional DNA sequences in this sample encode the identical CDR3. This sequence joins TRBV29-1 and TRBJ2-1; 8 bases align to TRBD2. The CDR3 runs to 12 residues. The V and J ends lost 6 bases and 6 bases, in that order; junction bases with no gene match: 4. Germline CDR1 and CDR2: SQVTM and ANQGSEA. This CDR3 is CSVRAGGNEQFF. CDR3 sequence (DNA): TGCAGCGTGCGTGCGGGGGGCAATGAGCAGTTCTTC.

This clone was counted at least ten times. The chain employs TRBV11-3 and TRBJ2-7; TRBD1 matches 7 bases. The V and J ends lost 2 bases and 3 bases, in that order; junction bases with no gene match: 1. Per the germline V gene, CDR1 is SGHNT and CDR2 is YENEEA. This CDR3 is 13 amino acids long. The DNA for the CDR3 is TGTGCCAGCAGCTTAACAGGGGACTACGAGCAGTACTTC. Protein sequence: CASSLTGDYEQYF.

This clone was detected many times. The rearrangement uses TRBV4-1 and TRBJ2-2; 7 nucleotides align to TRBD1. Per germline, CDR1 MGHRA and CDR2 YSYEKL. The CDR3 spans 15 residues. The junction had 8 bases not matched to a gene; V was cut back by 4 bases and J by 6 bases. The CDR3 loop reads CASSPRQGLAGELFF. DNA of the CDR3: TGCGCCAGCAGCCCTCGACAGGGTCTAGCCGGGGAGCTGTTTTTT.

There are many counts of this clone. The chain carries TRBV6-1 and TRBJ2-7; TRBD1 aligns across 9 bases. Germline values: CDR1 MNHNS, CDR2 SASEGT. V lost 2 bases, J lost 5 bases, and 10 bases stayed unmatched. CDR3 length equals 16 residues. This CDR3 is CASSERGGTGYDEQYF. CDR3 DNA: TGTGCCAGCAGTGAAAGAGGAGGGACAGGGTACGACGAGCAGTACTTC.

The rearrangement uses TRBV6-2 or TRBV6-3 and TRBJ2-1, with 7 positions matching TRBD1. This CDR3 comprises 15 residues. Germline assignment: CDR1 MNHEY and CDR2 SVGEGT. Trimming took 0 bases from V and 10 from J; bases not matched to a gene: 9. The CDR3 nucleotides read TGTGCCAGCAGTTACTCGTTCGACAGGGCAAACGAGCAGTTCTTC. Its protein product is CASSYSFDRANEQFF.

The gene calls are TRBV28 and TRBJ1-6; D uncertain. The CDR3 length is 12 residues. Per germline, CDR1 MDHEN and CDR2 SYDVKM. The V end was cut by 2 bases, the J end by 10 bases, with 6 bases between. CDR3 loop: CASSLITSPLHF. The CDR3 coding sequence is TGTGCCAGCAGTTTAATAACCTCACCCCTCCACTTT.

This clone was picked up many times. The chain couples TRBV30 to TRBJ2-7; 8 positions agree with TRBD1. The CDR3 extends over 13 amino acids. Trimming at V came to 4 bases and at J to 10 bases, leaving 12 bases not matched to a gene. Germline loops: CDR1 GTSNPN, CDR2 SVGIG (reference sequence). CDR3 nucleotides: TGTGCCTGGAACCCCCGGACAGGGCTAATCCAGTACTTC. This sequence encodes CAWNPRTGLIQYF.

The CDR3 DNA sequence: TGTGCCTGTAACAGGGGGTTGGACACCGGGGAGCTGTTTTTT. Its translation: CACNRGLDTGELFF. The rearrangement uses TRBV30 and TRBJ2-2; 8 bases fit TRBD1. V was clipped by 6 bases and J by 3 bases; unmatched bases: 6. From germline, CDR1 is GTSNPN and CDR2 SVGIG (reference sequence). This CDR3 has 14 amino acids.

This clone was seen repeatedly, ten times or more. The V gene is TRBV9, the J gene TRBJ2-2; a possible D gene is TRBD1 (6 bases). The CDR3 is made up of 13 amino acids. From germline, CDR1 is SGDLS and CDR2 YYNGEE. With 4 bases removed from V and 6 bases from J, the gap between germline ends came to 10 bases. CDR3 protein: CASSPDSSGELFF. The DNA for the CDR3 is TGTGCCAGCAGCCCGGACAGCTCCGGGGAGCTGTTTTTT.